The sequence of this T cell receptor (beta chain) was determined in a study of blood T cell repertoires in COVID-19. On the study more broadly: Italy, Spain and the United States were the sources of the convalescent and acute COVID-19 samples. The analysed material was cDNA or gDNA that came from T cells, B-cell-depleted T cells, or PBMCs.

Study processing details: Nucleated cell number was recorded as an estimate derived from reference gene primer amplification. TCRdb keeps only in-frame clones here, not all; method: immunoSEQ multiplex PCR. V and J calls and clone size are as listed in that table; D and trimming were resolved from the DNA. The sample includes 60,000 to 70,000 clones, 82% seen only once; the top ten take just over 6.5%. This CDR3 spans 15 amino acids. Germline CDR1 is ENHRY and CDR2 is SYGVKD. V lost 7 bases and J lost 4; bases outside the gene matches: 9. This TCR came from a man in his sixties with acute or convalescent COVID-19. Sequenced input: peripheral blood. The chain uses TRBV10-3 and TRBJ2-2; 7 bases line up with TRBD1. The CDR3 coding sequence is TGTGCCATCAATGACAGGGCCTCAGGCACCGGGGAGCTGTTTTTT. Amino acids: CAINDRASGTGELFF.